The clone carrying this TCR beta chain was counted only a few times. Only in-frame clones appear in the TCRdb table, and some are missing; sequencing was by immunoSEQ multiplex PCR. The sample yields 450,000 to 500,000 clones, roughly 80% seen once. The data originate from a study of shared clonotypes between healthy human individuals. CDR1 is SEHNR and CDR2 is FQNEAQ in the germline V gene (reference sequence). This CDR3 is 13 amino acids long. Trimming pared 5 bases from V and 6 bases from J, leaving 14 bases between. This receptor was identified in a woman aged 40 to 55 in good health. Some clones in this sample may be carry-over from other donors' samples. Sequencing was carried out using PBMCs. The gene calls are TRBV7-9 and TRBJ2-7; D uncertain. CDR3 residues: CASSPKGTLEQYF. CDR3 nucleotide sequence: TGTGCCAGCAGCCCCAAGGGCACCCTCGAGCAGTACTTC.